This T cell receptor beta chain was sequenced during a study of regulatory T cells in long-lasting Graves disease. Arm-PCR of CDR3 regions and iRepertoire HTBI primers were used to build TCR beta libraries. TCRdb re-called the multiplex PCR reads through MiXCR, storing one row per CDR3 protein. The sample shows 450,000 or so distinct CDR3 sequences, more than 20% of them seen only once. The time point is: persistent/refractory GD, antithyroid drugs over 5 years with positive TRAb. The TCR library used RNA extracted from PBMCs. The CDR3 is made up of 14 amino acids. V was cut by 1 base and J by 5 bases, with 11 bases left in between. CDR1 and CDR2 (germline): MGHDK, SYGVNS.

The V call is TRBV25-1, the J call TRBJ2-5; unclear D gene. The receptor was isolated from a female donor with Graves disease. Sequencing used peripheral blood mononuclear cells (PBMCs), obtained when the disease was refractory, from a patient treated with antithyroid drugs. In DNA, the CDR3 is TGTGCCAGCAGTGAATTTCCGGGTAGGGAGACCCAGTACTTC. This encodes CASSEFPGRETQYF.